This T cell receptor (beta chain) derives from a study of OX40 agonist ivuxolimab in advanced cancers. CDR1 is MGHDK and CDR2 is SYGVNS in the germline V gene. Germline trimming cut 2 bases from V and 1 base from J; bases unmatched to any gene: 0. The CDR3 spans 15 residues. Here immunoSEQ multiplex PCR was the method, and the copy in TCRdb shows in-frame clones only, minus some. The table has over 70,000 clones, about 90% seen once. This specimen consisted of CD4+ or CD8+ T cells sorted from blood, obtained in a trial of the OX40 agonist ivuxolimab. This TCR derives from an adult with an advanced solid tumor such as melanoma, head and neck, liver or kidney cancer. This chain connects TRBV25-1 to TRBJ2-3; 10 nucleotides line up with TRBD2. In DNA form, the CDR3 reads TGTGCCAGCAGTGAACTAGCGGGAGGCACAGATACGCAGTATTTT. Its protein is CASSELAGGTDTQYF.